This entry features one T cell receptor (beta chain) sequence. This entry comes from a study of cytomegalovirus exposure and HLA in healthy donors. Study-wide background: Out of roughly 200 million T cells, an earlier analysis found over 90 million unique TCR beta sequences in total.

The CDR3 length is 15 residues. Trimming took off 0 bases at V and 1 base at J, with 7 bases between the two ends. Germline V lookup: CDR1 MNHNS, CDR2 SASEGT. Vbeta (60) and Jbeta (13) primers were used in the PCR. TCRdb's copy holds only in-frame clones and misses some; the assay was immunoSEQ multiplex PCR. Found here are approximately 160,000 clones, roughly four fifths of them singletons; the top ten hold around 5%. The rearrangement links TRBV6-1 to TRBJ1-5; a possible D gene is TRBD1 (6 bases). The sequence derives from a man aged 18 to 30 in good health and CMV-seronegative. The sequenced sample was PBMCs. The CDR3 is CASSEAGASNQPQHF. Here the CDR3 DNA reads TGTGCCAGCAGTGAAGCGGGGGCAAGCAATCAGCCCCAGCATTTT.